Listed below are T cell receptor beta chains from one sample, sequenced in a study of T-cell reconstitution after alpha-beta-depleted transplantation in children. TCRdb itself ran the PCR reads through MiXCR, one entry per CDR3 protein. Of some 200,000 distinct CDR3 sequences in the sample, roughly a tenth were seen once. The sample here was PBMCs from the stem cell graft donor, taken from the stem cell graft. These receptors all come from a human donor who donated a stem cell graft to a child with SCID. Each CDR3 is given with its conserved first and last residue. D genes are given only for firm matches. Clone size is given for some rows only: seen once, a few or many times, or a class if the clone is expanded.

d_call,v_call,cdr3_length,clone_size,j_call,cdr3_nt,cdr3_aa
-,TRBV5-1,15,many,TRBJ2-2,TGCGCCAGCAGCTTGGCTCAGGGGCAAGGAGGGGAGCTGTTTTTT,CASSLAQGQGGELFF
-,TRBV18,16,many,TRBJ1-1,TGTGCCAGCTCACCTAGTGGCTCCGCGAGTCCCACTGAAGCTTTCTTT,CASSPSGSASPTEAFF
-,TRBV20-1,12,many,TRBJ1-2,TGCAGTGCTAGGGCACATGGATATGGCTACACCTTC,CSARAHGYGYTF
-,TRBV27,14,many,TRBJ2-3,TGTGCCAGCAGTCCCGGGACTCGGACAGATACGCAGTATTTT,CASSPGTRTDTQYF
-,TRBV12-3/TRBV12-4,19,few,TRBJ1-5,TGTGCCAGCAGTCGGAGGAGGCCTTCACAGGGAAATAGCAATCAGCCCCAGCATTTT,CASSRRRPSQGNSNQPQHF
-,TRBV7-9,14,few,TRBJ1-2,TGTGCCAGCAGCAATACAGGACAGTGGGAAGGCTACACCTTC,CASSNTGQWEGYTF
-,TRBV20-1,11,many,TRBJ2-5,TGCAGTGCCGATGTCCGAGAGACCCAGTACTTC,CSADVRETQYF
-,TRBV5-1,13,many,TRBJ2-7,TGCGCCAGCGCTCCCAACAGCCCCTACGAGCAGTACTTC,CASAPNSPYEQYF
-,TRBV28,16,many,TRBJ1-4,TGTGCCAGCAGTTTGGCGGGCCACCCAACTAATGAAAAACTGTTTTTT,CASSLAGHPTNEKLFF
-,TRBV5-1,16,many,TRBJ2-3,TGCGCCAGCAGCTCCTGGGGGGCCCCTAGCACAGATACGCAGTATTTT,CASSSWGAPSTDTQYF
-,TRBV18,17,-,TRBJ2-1,TGTGCCAGCTCACTCCGACGGGGATACAGGGATTACAATGAGCAGTTCTTC,CASSLRRGYRDYNEQFF
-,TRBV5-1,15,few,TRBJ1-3,TGCGCCAGCGCACCCGACGGGACAAAAGGAAACACCATATATTTT,CASAPDGTKGNTIYF
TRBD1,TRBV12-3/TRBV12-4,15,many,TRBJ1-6,TGTGCCAGCAGTTTTAGGGGACAGGGGAATTCACCCCTCCACTTT,CASSFRGQGNSPLHF
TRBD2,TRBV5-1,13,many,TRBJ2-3,TGCGCCAGCTCCGGGACTAGCTTTGATACGCAGTATTTT,CASSGTSFDTQYF